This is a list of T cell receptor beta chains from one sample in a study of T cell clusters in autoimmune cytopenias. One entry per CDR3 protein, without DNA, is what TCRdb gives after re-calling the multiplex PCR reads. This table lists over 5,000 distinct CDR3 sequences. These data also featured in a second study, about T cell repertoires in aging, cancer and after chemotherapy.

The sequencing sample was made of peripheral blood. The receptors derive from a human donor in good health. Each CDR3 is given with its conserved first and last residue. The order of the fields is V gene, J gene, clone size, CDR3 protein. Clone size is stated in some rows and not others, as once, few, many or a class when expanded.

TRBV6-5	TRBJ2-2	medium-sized	CASSSLGGTGGTGELFF
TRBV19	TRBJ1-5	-	CASSNSQGASNQPQHF
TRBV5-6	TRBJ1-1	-	CASSFWLGVDTEAFF
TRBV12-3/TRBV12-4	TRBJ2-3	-	CASSFGRETDTQYF
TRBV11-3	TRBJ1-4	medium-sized	CASSLGEKLFF
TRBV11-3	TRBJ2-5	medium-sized	CASSSSFGTGAGETQYF
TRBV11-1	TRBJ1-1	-	CASSLELGNTEAFF
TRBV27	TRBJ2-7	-	CASASGVALGYEQYF
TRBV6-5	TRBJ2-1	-	CASSPSGGGGANNEQFF
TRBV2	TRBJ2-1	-	CASKGGAGGYNEQFF
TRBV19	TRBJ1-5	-	CASSIGTGGNQPQHF
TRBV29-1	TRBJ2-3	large	CSANPGGGGTDTQYF
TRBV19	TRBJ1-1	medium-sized	CASSPWGVSTEAFF
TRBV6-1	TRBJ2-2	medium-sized	CASSEVGNTGELFF
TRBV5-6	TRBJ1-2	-	CASSLLTTYGYTF
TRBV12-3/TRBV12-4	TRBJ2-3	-	CASRPERGTTDTQYF
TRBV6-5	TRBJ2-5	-	CASSYSAQGETQYF
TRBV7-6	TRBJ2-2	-	CASSGTGGKNTGELFF
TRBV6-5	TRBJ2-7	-	CASSYPSVGGAYEQYF
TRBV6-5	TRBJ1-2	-	CASSYSPERNYGYTF
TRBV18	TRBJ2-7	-	CASSQGNEQYF
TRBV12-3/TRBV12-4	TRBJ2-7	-	CASSRGQGISYEQYF
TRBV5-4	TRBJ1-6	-	CASSFGTQLVARRSPLHF
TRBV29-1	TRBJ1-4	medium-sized	CSVKDRGEKLFF
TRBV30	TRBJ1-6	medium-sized	CAWNTGHNSPLHF
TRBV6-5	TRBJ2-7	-	CASSTWTGAYEQYF
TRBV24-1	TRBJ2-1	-	CATSDFRDEQFF
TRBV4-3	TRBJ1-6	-	CASSQRSSGDSPLHF
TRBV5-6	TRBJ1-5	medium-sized	CASTLGRGRNQPQHF
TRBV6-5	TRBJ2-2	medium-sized	CASSYRGTGAGELFF
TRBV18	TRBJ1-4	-	CASSPGQPTTNEKLFF
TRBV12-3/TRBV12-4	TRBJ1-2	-	CASSFRDRALHGYTF
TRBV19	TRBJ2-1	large	CASSIDDRTYNEQFF
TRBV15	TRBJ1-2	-	CATSSWSSGPYGYTF
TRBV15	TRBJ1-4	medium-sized	CATSRDQGVNEKLFF
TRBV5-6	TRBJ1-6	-	CASSLSPGNSPLHF
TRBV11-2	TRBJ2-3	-	CASSLVAGTQYF
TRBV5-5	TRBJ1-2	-	CASSPRGSYGYTF
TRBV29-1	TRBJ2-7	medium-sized	CSVVGAYEQYF
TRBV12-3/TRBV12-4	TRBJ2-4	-	CASTLGGAKNIQYF
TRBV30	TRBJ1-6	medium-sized	CAWTKDRGNSPLHF